The following is a TCR beta chain sequence with its context. The table came from immunoSEQ multiplex PCR; TCRdb's copy has only in-frame clones and leaves some out. The sample records around 200,000 clones, around 84% being singletons. CDR3 length: 15 residues. Germline-derived CDR1 and CDR2 are SGHRS and YFSETQ. V gave up 3 bases and J gave up 5 bases; unmatched junction bases: 10. The sample comes from a study of blood T cell repertoires in COVID-19. As for the study in general: Both acute and convalescent COVID-19 samples were obtained from the United States, Italy and Spain. T cells, B-cell-depleted T cells, or PBMCs provided the cDNA or gDNA that served as material.

The chain combines TRBV5-1 with TRBJ2-7; 8 bases align to TRBD2. This clonotype originated in a young woman who had recovered from COVID-19. The sequenced sample was PBMCs or T cells enriched from blood (not recorded which). The CDR3 is CASSSEAGVNNEQYF. CDR3 bases: TGCGCCAGCAGCTCTGAAGCGGGAGTCAACAACGAGCAGTACTTC.